These 6 T cell receptor beta chains share one sample of origin, sequenced in a study of vaccination and CD4 T cells after COVID-19. Oncomine TCR Beta short-read sequencing was applied to DNA from cultured CD4+ T cells. MiXCR, applied by TCRdb to the PCR reads, yields one record per CDR3 protein. The sample includes 10,000 or so distinct CDR3 sequences, roughly 59% of them seen just once. No antigens are known for them. Indicated treatment: roughly ten-day PBMC culture with coronavirus spike peptide pools or control peptides (ViraFEST assay). The sample consisted of CD4+ T cells from blood, cultured in vitro. Source of these receptors: a human donor who had recovered from COVID-19.

This clonotype was seen more than once but under ten times. The gene calls are TRBV7-3 and TRBJ1-6; D is uncertain. Germline values: CDR1 SGHTA, CDR2 FQGTGA. V lost 3 bases, J lost 9 bases, and 18 bases lay in between. The CDR3 runs 16 residues. In nucleotides, the CDR3 is TGTGCCAGCAGCTTTGGGTCGGGCGATGGACTTTCACCCCTCCACTTT. Residues: CASSFGSGDGLSPLHF.

This clonotype ranks as medium-sized. The genes are TRBV28 and TRBJ2-3; no firm D call. The V end was cut by 4 bases, the J end by 1 base, with 15 bases between. The CDR3 totals 16 residues. Germline V lookup: CDR1 MDHEN, CDR2 SYDVKM. Written as DNA, the CDR3 is TGTGCCAGCAGTTCAAACTCTATTTTTGGCACAGATACGCAGTATTTT. The encoded protein is CASSSNSIFGTDTQYF.

The chain couples TRBV19 to TRBJ1-2; possible D gene TRBD1, 5 bases. Germline CDR1 is LNHDA and CDR2 is SQIVND (reference sequence). Trimming left V 4 bases short and J 8 bases short, with 11 bases between. The CDR3 loop spans 12 amino acids. The chain's CDR3 is CASSTTVNGYTF. CDR3 DNA: TGTGCCAGTAGTACGACAGTAAACGGCTACACCTTC. The variable domain in full, with the rest retrieved from reference TRBV19 and TRBJ1-2, is DGGITQSPKYLFRKEGQNVTLSCEQNLNHDAMYWYRQDPGQGLRLIYYSQIVNDFQKGDIAEGYSVSREKKESFPLTVTSAQKNPTAFYLCASSTTVNGYTFGSGTRLTVV.

This chain uses TRBV6-1 with TRBJ1-1; D uncertain. Trimming removed 1 base at V and 1 base at J, with 4 bases between. There are 13 residues in the CDR3. Germline CDR1 MNHNS, CDR2 SASEGT. This CDR3 reads CASSEVGNTEAFF. DNA of the CDR3: TGTGCCAGCAGTGAAGTTGGGAACACTGAAGCTTTCTTT.

V is TRBV20-1 and J is TRBJ2-7; D gene ambiguous. Trimming left V 6 bases short and J 4 bases short, with 10 bases between. Looked up from germline, CDR1 is DFQATT and CDR2 is SNEGSKA (reference sequence). CDR3 length equals 11 residues. The CDR3 sequence is CSARGAYEQYF. The CDR3 DNA sequence: TGCAGTGCACGAGGCGCGTACGAGCAGTACTTC.

CDR3 sequence (DNA): TGTGCCAGCAGCTCCGCCCGGCCCTCTCCCGAGCAGTACTTC. Translation gives CASSSARPSPEQYF. The J gene is TRBJ2-7, the V gene TRBV7-9; D remains unclear. V was shortened by 4 bases and J by 6 bases, with 16 bases between the two germline ends. CDR1 is SEHNR and CDR2 is FQNEAQ in the germline V gene (reference sequence). The CDR3 length is 14 residues.